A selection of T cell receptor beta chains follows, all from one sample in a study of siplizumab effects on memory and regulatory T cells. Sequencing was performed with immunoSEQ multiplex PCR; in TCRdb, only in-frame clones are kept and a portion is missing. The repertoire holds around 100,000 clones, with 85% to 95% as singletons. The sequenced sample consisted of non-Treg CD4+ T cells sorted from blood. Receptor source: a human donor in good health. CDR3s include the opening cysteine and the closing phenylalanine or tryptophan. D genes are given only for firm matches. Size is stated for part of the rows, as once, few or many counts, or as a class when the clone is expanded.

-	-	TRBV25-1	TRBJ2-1	TGTGCCAGCAGTGAATCTAGGTGGCTAGGAGGGGATGGGCAGTTCTTC	CASSESRWLGGDGQFF
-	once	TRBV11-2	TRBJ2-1	TGTGCCAGCAGCCGAGCGGACTACAATGAGCAGTTCTTC	CASSRADYNEQFF
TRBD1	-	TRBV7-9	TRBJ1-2	TGTGCCAGCAGCCCTGACAGGGGATGGGGCGGCTACACCTTC	CASSPDRGWGGYTF
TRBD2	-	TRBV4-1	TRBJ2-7	TGCGCCAGCAGCCAAGAACTAGCGGGGGGACCCGAGCAGTACTTC	CASSQELAGGPEQYF
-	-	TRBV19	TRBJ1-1	TGTGCCAGTAGTATTTTCGGGAACACTGAAGCTTTCTTT	CASSIFGNTEAFF
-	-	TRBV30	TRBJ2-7	TGTGCCTGGAGTACAGGACCAGGGTCCTACGAGCAGTACTTC	CAWSTGPGSYEQYF
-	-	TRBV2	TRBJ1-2	TGTGCCAGCTCCAAGGACAGCGCTAACTATGGCTACACCTTC	CASSKDSANYGYTF
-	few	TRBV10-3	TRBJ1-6	TGTGCCATCAGTGACAGGGATAATTCACCCCTCCACTTT	CAISDRDNSPLHF
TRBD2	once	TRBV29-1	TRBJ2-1	TGCAGCGTTGTTGGCGGGAGGCCTATGAGGGATGAGCAGTTCTTC	CSVVGGRPMRDEQFF
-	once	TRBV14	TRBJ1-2	TGTGCCAGCAGCAAAGGGCAGAACTATGGCTACACCTTC	CASSKGQNYGYTF
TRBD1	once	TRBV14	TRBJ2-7	TGTGCCAGCAGCCCCTCGACAGGGGACGCGTCCGAGCAGTACTTC	CASSPSTGDASEQYF
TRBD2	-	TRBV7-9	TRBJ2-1	TGTGCCAGCAGCGTAGGCGGGGGGGTCAATGAGCAGTTCTTC	CASSVGGGVNEQFF
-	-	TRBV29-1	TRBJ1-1	TGCAGCGTTGTATCCGGGGCTGAAGCTTTCTTT	CSVVSGAEAFF
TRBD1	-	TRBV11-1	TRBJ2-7	TGTGCCAGCAGCTTAGGGACAGGGGCCTACGAGCAGTACTTC	CASSLGTGAYEQYF
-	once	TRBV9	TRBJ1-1	TGTGCCAGCAGCGTAGGTGTTACAACCTACGCTGAAGCTTTCTTT	CASSVGVTTYAEAFF
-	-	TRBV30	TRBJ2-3	TGTGCCTGGAGTGGAACAGTCGATACGCAGTATTTT	CAWSGTVDTQYF